This entry features one T cell receptor beta chain sequence. The sample comes from a study of T cell changes during pregnancy in multiple sclerosis. Profiled with immunoSEQ multiplex PCR; TCRdb holds only in-frame clones, not every one. Among about 40,000 clones, 90% to 95% were seen once, and the ten largest hold roughly 0.35%. CDR1 is SGHAT and CDR2 is FQNNGV in the germline V gene. V lost 4 bases and J lost 2, with 9 bases in between. This CDR3 has 15 residues. The TCR was taken from a female donor with multiple sclerosis, enrolled in a pregnancy study. The specimen comprised CD4+ T cells from peripheral blood mononuclear cells, sampled after pregnancy. The chain employs TRBV11-2 and TRBJ2-6; D not certain. The CDR3 region is CASSSLLTGANVLTF. The DNA for the CDR3 is TGTGCCAGCAGCTCGTTACTTACTGGGGCCAACGTCCTGACTTTC.